This T cell receptor (beta chain) was sequenced in a study of OX40 agonist ivuxolimab in advanced cancers. At the level of the whole study: Ivuxolimab, which targeted the costimulatory receptor OX40 (CD134), was an agonistic, fully human IgG2 monoclonal antibody. Three dose-escalation patients achieved partial responses, one with hepatocellular carcinoma and two with cutaneous melanoma. The paper reports the monotherapy dose-escalation portion (N of about 50 patients) of the phase I ivuxolimab trial. The point of sequencing TCRbeta in the periphery was to test whether ivuxolimab changed TCR sequence diversity and drove clonal T-cell expansion. In the dose-escalation cohort, around four fifths of patients were male, and the mean age was approximately 60 years with a range of roughly 20 to 80. Intravenous ivuxolimab was administered to patients every 2 weeks at six dose levels: 0.01, 0.1, 0.3, 1.5, 3 and 10 mg/kg. Prior anti-PD-1, anti-PD-L1 or anti-CTLA-4 therapy was permitted, and checkpoint inhibitors had been received by around 40% of dose-escalation patients. Among the roughly 50 dose-escalation patients, some 20 had hepatocellular carcinoma, 15 melanoma, 9 renal cell carcinoma and 9 head and neck cancer. Overall results and qualifications from the work: Clonal expansion of both CD4+ and CD8+ blood T cells was observed from baseline to week 6 at doses 0.1 to 3.0 mg/kg. The antigen specificity of the peripheral T cells that underwent clonal expansion was not determined. On average, CD8+ T cells showed more expanded clones than CD4+ T cells after ivuxolimab. Low levels of normalized T-cell clonal expansion were also seen in some nonresponding patients. In partial responders in the 0.1-3.0 mg/kg groups, normalized peripheral clonal expansion was found to be among the lowest, especially among CD8+ T cells.

The trial excluded patients who had a history of autoimmune disease or were on systemic immunosuppression. In every dose cohort, peripheral blood was drawn for TCR sequencing at baseline, cycle 4 day 1, and cycle 7 day 1. Samples were obtained from an open-label, multicenter, first-in-human phase I dose-escalation trial of ivuxolimab. Adults with locally advanced or metastatic melanoma, renal cell, hepatocellular, or head and neck squamous cell carcinoma were enrolled in the trial. Before TCR sequencing, CD4+ T cells and CD8+ T cells were sorted from peripheral blood as separate populations. The germline V gene encodes CDR1 SGHTA and CDR2 FQGTGA. V is pared back by 0 bases and J by 4 bases, with 2 bases lying between the germline termini. The CDR3 sequence holds 12 residues, the cysteine and phenylalanine included. Of the read, only the CDR3 DNA is kept; its 36 bases are in frame from base 1. As concerns this clone: This receptor's antigen is unknown. Qualities for individual bases were not recorded, and no much larger clone is one base off.

For sequencing of the TCRbeta CDR3 region, genomic DNA was extracted from the sorted cells. TCRbeta CDR3 regions were sequenced using the immunoSEQ Assay. Held by TCRdb, this immuneACCESS table contains in-frame sequences only and omits some clones. Under half of the omission traces to an unresolved V gene where checked; the cause of the rest is unknown. The sample table holds fewer than 55,000 clones, of which more than 85% were seen once. Around 14% of the sample is in the top ten clones. The sequencing here drew on CD4+ or CD8+ T cells sorted from blood, taken in a trial of the OX40 agonist ivuxolimab. The clonotype originates from an adult with an advanced solid tumor such as melanoma, head and neck, liver or kidney cancer. The chain is made from TRBV7-3 and TRBJ2-3; the D gene assignment is ambiguous. DNA sequence: TGTGCCAGCAGCTTAACCGCAGATACGCAGTATTTT. Its protein product is CASSLTADTQYF.